What follows are 24 T cell receptor beta chains derived from one specimen sequenced in a study of blood T cell repertoires in COVID-19. Clones were sequenced by immunoSEQ multiplex PCR, and TCRdb holds only the in-frame ones, with some missing. The sample has 200,000 to 250,000 clones, over 75% seen once. Sequencing was done on a sample of PBMCs or T cells enriched from blood (not recorded which). The receptors shown here come from a man aged 25 to 45 with acute COVID-19.

The chain links TRBV9 to TRBJ2-3, with TRBD1 as a possible D gene (6 bases). There are 14 residues in the CDR3. Trimming took off 3 bases at V and 1 base at J, with 9 bases between the two ends. CDR1 SGDLS and CDR2 YYNGEE come from the germline V gene. CDR3 bases: TGTGCCAGCAGCGCGGGACATCGCACAGATACGCAGTATTTT. Protein product: CASSAGHRTDTQYF.

This rearrangement joins TRBV5-4 to TRBJ1-2; weak D call: TRBD1 (6 bases). The CDR3 runs 14 residues. Per the germline V gene, CDR1 is SGHNT and CDR2 is YYREEE (reference sequence). V shed 0 bases and J shed 5 bases, with 11 bases lying between them. The CDR3 region has the DNA TGTGCCAGCAGCTTGGTCCAGGGGTCTTATGGCTACACCTTC. It translates to CASSLVQGSYGYTF. The full variable domain, in which reference TRBV5-4 and TRBJ1-2 provide the parts outside the CDR3, is ETGVTQSPTHLIKTRGQQVTLRCSSQSGHNTVSWYQQALGQGPQFIFQYYREEENGRGNFPPRFSGLQFPNYSSELNVNALELDDSALYLCASSLVQGSYGYTFGSGTRLTVV.

The genes are TRBV19 and TRBJ1-2, with D unclear. The CDR3 is 12 residues long. V gave up 6 bases and J gave up 8 bases, with 13 bases separating them. Per germline, CDR1 LNHDA and CDR2 SQIVND (reference sequence). The CDR3 DNA reads TGTGCCAGTAGCCTCGGGTCAGTCGGCTACACCTTC. It codes for CASSLGSVGYTF.

This clone was seen once. The V call is TRBV9, the J call TRBJ2-3; the match to TRBD2 covers 7 bases. Trimming at V came to 0 bases and at J to 4 bases, leaving 20 bases not matched to a gene. The CDR3 has 20 amino acids. Germline CDR1 is SGDLS and CDR2 is YYNGEE. CDR3 loop: CASSVVGAGNGLGNADTQYF. CDR3 nucleotides: TGTGCCAGCAGCGTAGTGGGAGCGGGGAACGGCCTGGGTAATGCAGATACGCAGTATTTT.

The chain links TRBV18 to TRBJ1-2; TRBD1 is a possible D gene (5 bases). CDR3 length equals 14 residues. The germline V and J ends were trimmed by 3 bases and 1 base, with 9 bases remaining between them. In germline, CDR1 is KGHSH, CDR2 LQKENI. CDR3 DNA: TGTGCCAGCTCACCGGGGCTGGGTAACTATGGCTACACCTTC. The encoded protein is CASSPGLGNYGYTF. Drawing the rest from reference TRBV18 and TRBJ1-2, the complete variable domain is NAGVMQNPRHLVRRRGQEARLRCSPMKGHSHVYWYRQLPEEGLKFMVYLQKENIIDESGMPKERFSAEFPKEGPSILRIQQVVRGDSAAYFCASSPGLGNYGYTFGSGTRLTVV.

This clone was counted a few times. This chain uses TRBV12-3 or TRBV12-4 with TRBJ2-7; D is perhaps TRBD1 (6 bases). The CDR3 extends over 12 amino acids. Trimming took off 6 bases at V and 4 bases at J, with 10 bases between the two ends. The chain's CDR3 is CASSQGGYEQYF. The DNA of the CDR3 is TGTGCCAGCAGCCAAGGGGGATACGAGCAGTACTTC.

This clone showed up just once. The chain recombines TRBV9 with TRBJ2-1; 10 bases line up with TRBD2. V lost 0 bases to trimming and J lost 3 bases; unmatched junction nucleotides: 3. Germline CDR1 reads SGDLS; CDR2 reads YYNGEE. CDR3 length: 16 residues. The DNA of the CDR3 is TGTGCCAGCAGCGTAGCCGGGACTAGCGTCTACAATGAGCAGTTCTTC. This translates into CASSVAGTSVYNEQFF. Based on the CDR3 plus reference TRBV9 and TRBJ2-1, the full variable domain is DSGVTQTPKHLITATGQRVTLRCSPRSGDLSVYWYQQSLDQGLQFLIQYYNGEERAKGNILERFSAQQFPDLHSELNLSSLELGDSALYFCASSVAGTSVYNEQFFGPGTRLTVL.

J is TRBJ1-1 and V is TRBV29-1; D is perhaps TRBD1 (5 bases). Germline CDR1 and CDR2: SQVTM and ANQGSEA. The CDR3 contains 13 residues. The V and J ends lost 7 bases and 4 bases respectively, with 16 bases between them. CDR3 region: CSGGTGEGTEAFF. The CDR3 coding sequence is TGCAGCGGGGGGACTGGGGAGGGCACTGAAGCTTTCTTT. Together with reference TRBV29-1 and TRBJ1-1, the CDR3 gives the full variable domain: SAVISQKPSRDICQRGTSLTIQCQVDSQVTMMFWYRQQPGQSLTLIATANQGSEATYESGFVIDKFPISRPNLTFSTLTVSNMSPEDSSIYLCSGGTGEGTEAFFGQGTRLTVV.

V gene TRBV5-5 combines with J gene TRBJ2-1; 15 bases align to TRBD2. The CDR3 extends over 19 amino acids. CDR1 is SGHKS and CDR2 is YYEKEE in the germline V gene (reference sequence). The J segment lost 2 bases and the V segment lost 1 base, leaving 7 bases of the junction unmatched. The CDR3 protein is CASSLRTSGGVFTYNEQFF. The CDR3 DNA sequence: TGTGCCAGCAGCTTGAGGACTAGCGGGGGGGTTTTCACCTACAATGAGCAGTTCTTC.

V usage is TRBV10-3 and J usage is TRBJ1-4; D is possibly TRBD1 (6 bases). The germline V and J ends were trimmed by 3 bases and 7 bases, with 15 bases remaining between them. The length of the CDR3 is 15 residues. The germline gives CDR1 ENHRY, CDR2 SYGVKD. The CDR3 nucleotides read TGTGCCATCAGTGATCGAGAGGGGGGGCTTGAAAAACTGTTTTTT. It translates to CAISDREGGLEKLFF.

The V gene is TRBV5-5, the J gene TRBJ1-5; a weak D match, TRBD1 (5 bases). Germline V lookup: CDR1 SGHKS, CDR2 YYEKEE (reference sequence). The V end was cut by 2 bases, the J end by 6 bases, with 18 bases between. The CDR3 contains 16 residues. DNA for the CDR3: TGTGCCAGCAGCTTACTAGGACCGGGGGGGGGTCAGCCCCAGCATTTT. Protein: CASSLLGPGGGQPQHF.

The CDR3 DNA reads TGTGCCAGCTCACTTGGACAGGGGGGTAACACTGAAGCTTTCTTT. Translating gives CASSLGQGGNTEAFF. The genes are TRBV18 and TRBJ1-1, with 10 positions matching TRBD1. The length of the CDR3 is 15 residues. Looked up from germline, CDR1 is KGHSH and CDR2 is LQKENI. J was trimmed by 2 bases and V by 4 bases; bases with no gene match: 4.

The chain carries TRBV27 and TRBJ1-2, with a possible D match to TRBD1 (5 bases). V lost 0 bases to trimming and J lost 8 bases, with 16 bases between them. Germline CDR1 reads MNHEY; CDR2 reads SMNVEV (reference sequence). The CDR3 has 15 residues. CDR3 residues: CASSLSMGGMGGYTF. CDR3 coding DNA: TGTGCCAGCAGTTTATCCATGGGGGGAATGGGGGGCTACACCTTC.

Here the CDR3 reads CASAAGGAGETQYF. The CDR3 DNA follows: TGCGCCAGTGCCGCGGGGGGGGCGGGAGAGACCCAGTACTTC. The chain couples TRBV10-2 to TRBJ2-5; TRBD2 matches 9 bases. The V and J ends lost 9 bases and 4 bases, in that order; junction bases with no gene match: 9. In germline, CDR1 is WSHSY, CDR2 SAAADI. This CDR3 contains 14 residues.

This sequence joins TRBV18 and TRBJ1-2; a possible D gene is TRBD1 (5 bases). The CDR3 is 13 amino acids. Trimming took 0 bases from V and 8 from J, leaving 10 bases between them. Germline-derived CDR1 and CDR2 are KGHSH and LQKENI. CDR3 nucleotide sequence: TGTGCCAGCTCACCACCGGGGGGGTACGGCTACACCTTC. It translates to CASSPPGGYGYTF.

The chain links TRBV5-1 to TRBJ1-1; 9 bases are shared with TRBD1. Germline loops: CDR1 SGHRS, CDR2 YFSETQ. CDR3 length: 15 amino acids. The V and J ends lost 3 bases and 6 bases, in that order; junction bases with no gene match: 9. CDR3 in amino acids: CASSSGDRAVAEAFF. Written as DNA, the CDR3 is TGCGCCAGCAGCTCCGGGGACAGGGCAGTCGCTGAAGCTTTCTTT.

The rearrangement links TRBV19 to TRBJ1-5; weak D call: TRBD1 (5 bases). Germline assignment: CDR1 LNHDA and CDR2 SQIVND (reference sequence). V lost 8 bases and J lost 2, with 16 bases in between. This CDR3 comprises 15 residues. In DNA, the CDR3 is TGTGCCAGTGCCGGGGGTCCTGGGGGCAATCAGCCCCAGCATTTT. Protein: CASAGGPGGNQPQHF.

The chain recombines TRBV10-2 with TRBJ2-1; tentative D call: TRBD1 (6 bases). The CDR3 extends over 13 amino acids. Germline V gene lookup returns CDR1 WSHSY and CDR2 SAAADI. Deletions cut 6 bases from V and 10 bases from J, with 16 bases between. The CDR3, as DNA: TGCGCCAGCAGGGGACATCGTTTGGACGAGCAGTTCTTC. This codes for CASRGHRLDEQFF.

This sequence joins TRBV20-1 and TRBJ1-2; no firm D call. Trimming removed 3 bases from V and 7 bases from J, with 12 bases in between. The CDR3 totals 12 residues. Looked up from germline, CDR1 is DFQATT and CDR2 is SNEGSKA (reference sequence). Here the CDR3 reads CSASRQTLGYTF. In DNA form, the CDR3 reads TGCAGTGCTAGTCGGCAGACTCTTGGCTACACCTTC.

The sample holds a few counts of this clone. The chain employs TRBV7-9 and TRBJ2-1, with TRBD2 matching over 9 bases. Germline V gene lookup returns CDR1 SEHNR and CDR2 FQNEAQ (reference sequence). V lost 5 bases, J lost 5 bases, and 13 bases stayed unmatched. The CDR3 has 17 residues. The CDR3 bases are TGTGCCAGCAGCCCACCCCCATTAGCGGGGGCTAACAATGAGCAGTTCTTC. Its translation: CASSPPPLAGANNEQFF.

The V and J genes are TRBV7-3 and TRBJ2-2; a weak D match, TRBD1 (5 bases). The length of the CDR3 is 12 residues. Germline V gene sequence: CDR1 SGHTA, CDR2 FQGTGA. The V end lost 5 bases, the J end lost 7 bases, and 8 bases lay between the germline ends. For the CDR3, the DNA is TGTGCCAGCAGCCCCACAGGCGGGGAGCTGTTTTTT. Protein: CASSPTGGELFF.

The V and J genes are TRBV28 and TRBJ2-7; 10 nucleotides align to TRBD1. J was trimmed by 2 bases and V by 4 bases; bases with no gene match: 8. Germline V gene sequence: CDR1 MDHEN, CDR2 SYDVKM. The length of the CDR3 is 16 residues. The CDR3 DNA reads as TGTGCCAGCAGTTCACGGACAGGGGGGGCGGCCTACGAGCAGTACTTC. This codes for CASSSRTGGAAYEQYF. Variable domain in full (rest from reference TRBV28 and TRBJ2-7): DVKVTQSSRYLVKRTGEKVFLECVQDMDHENMFWYRQDPGLGLRLIYFSYDVKMKEKGDIPEGYSVSREKKERFSLILESASTNQTSMYLCASSSRTGGAAYEQYFGPGTRLTVT.

V is TRBV5-6 and J is TRBJ2-5; 7 bases are shared with TRBD1. The germline CDR1 and CDR2 sequences are SGHDT and YYEEEE. V shed 4 bases, J shed 10 bases, and the junction held 7 bases outside the gene matches. The CDR3 totals 12 residues. CDR3 sequence (DNA): TGTGCCAGCAGCCCCGACAGGGCGGACCAGTACTTC. It yields the protein CASSPDRADQYF. The full variable domain, completed using reference TRBV5-6 and TRBJ2-5, is DAGVTQSPTHLIKTRGQQVTLRCSPKSGHDTVSWYQQALGQGPQFIFQYYEEEERQRGNFPDRFSGHQFPNYSSELNVNALLLGDSALYLCASSPDRADQYFGPGTRLLVL.

The chain has TRBV19 and TRBJ1-2, with TRBD1 identical over 9 bases. Unmatched junction bases numbered 8, after V lost 7 bases and J lost 2 bases. CDR1 and CDR2 (germline): LNHDA, SQIVND (reference sequence). The CDR3 contains 15 residues. The CDR3 bases are TGTGCCAGTACCCGATCGACAGGGGGAAACTATGGCTACACCTTC. Amino acids: CASTRSTGGNYGYTF.